These 14 T cell receptor beta chains were all obtained from the same sample, sequenced in a study of cytomegalovirus exposure and HLA in healthy donors (dated by TCRdb to the late 2010s). Library method: the immunoSEQ multiplex PCR assay. For the multiplex PCR, a mixture combining 60 forward primers for TCR Vbeta segments and 13 reverse primers for TCR Jbeta segments was used. The table was pulled from immuneACCESS by TCRdb, which kept in-frame rearrangements only. Such tables lose some clones; where checked, under half of the loss comes from unresolved V genes, and the rest has no known cause. In all, the sample holds over 150,000 clones, and 70% to 80% of those were seen once. The top ten hold 1.4% to 1.5% of the sample. The sample consisted of PBMCs. These receptors were obtained from a woman aged 30 to 39 in good health and CMV-seropositive.

V and J are TRBV5-1 and TRBJ2-3; 7 nucleotides agree with TRBD2. Germline-derived CDR1 and CDR2 are SGHRS and YFSETQ. The V gene end was trimmed by 4 bases and the J gene end by 0 bases; junction bases not matched to a gene: 2. The CDR3 has 14 residues. CDR3 in DNA: TGCGCCAGCAGCGCGGGAGCTAGCACAGATACGCAGTATTTT. Translation gives CASSAGASTDTQYF.

This sequence joins TRBV28 and TRBJ2-7; D perhaps matches TRBD1 (6 bases). Germline CDR1 is MDHEN and CDR2 is SYDVKM. Trimming took off 8 bases at V and 4 bases at J, with 15 bases between the two ends. CDR3 size: 13 residues. CDR3 in DNA: TGTGCCAGCGGAACAGGGCCGGGGTACGAGCAGTACTTC. It translates to CASGTGPGYEQYF.

The table lists this clone with a count of one. A junction end diverges from the germline sequence, so it may reflect a read error. This chain uses TRBV7-9 with TRBJ2-7; 7 bases fit TRBD1. Germline CDR1 and CDR2: SEHNR and FQNEAQ (reference sequence). This CDR3 is built from 17 residues. This chain's CDR3 is CSSSLASGGPYSYEQYF. CDR3 DNA: TGTTCCAGCAGCTTAGCATCAGGGGGACCCTACTCCTACGAGCAGTACTTC.

This sequence joins TRBV7-3 and TRBJ1-2, with D possibly matching TRBD1 (5 bases). Germline loops: CDR1 SGHTA, CDR2 FQGTGA. The germline V and J ends were trimmed by 5 bases and 12 bases, with 16 bases remaining between them. The CDR3 is 12 residues long. In nucleotides, the CDR3 is TGTGCCAGCAGCCCGTTACAGGAAGAGGACACCTTC. This codes for CASSPLQEEDTF.

J is TRBJ2-2 and V is TRBV6-1; a possible D gene is TRBD2 (6 bases). The germline gives CDR1 MNHNS, CDR2 SASEGT. The CDR3 runs 13 residues. Trimming pared 6 bases from V and 6 bases from J, leaving 11 bases between. CDR3 sequence: CASRGTSPGELFF. The CDR3, as DNA: TGTGCCAGCAGAGGGACTTCGCCCGGGGAGCTGTTTTTT.

This clone was counted between two and nine times. The chain carries TRBV9 and TRBJ2-5; 10 nucleotides agree with TRBD2. Germline V lookup: CDR1 SGDLS, CDR2 YYNGEE. With 3 bases clipped from V and 2 bases from J, the junction kept 10 bases outside the gene matches. The CDR3 covers 17 residues. The DNA of the CDR3 is TGTGCCAGCAGCGCAGGGGCTAGCGGGGGTCCTCAAGAGACCCAGTACTTC. Protein: CASSAGASGGPQETQYF.

This chain links TRBV6-1 with TRBJ2-7; D unresolved. Germline loops: CDR1 MNHNS, CDR2 SASEGT. Deletions cut 6 bases from V and 4 bases from J, with 16 bases between. The CDR3 is 14 residues long. CDR3 sequence: CASSAHSTPYEQYF. The DNA of the CDR3 is TGTGCCAGCAGCGCCCACAGCACTCCATACGAGCAGTACTTC.

The gene calls are TRBV6-1 and TRBJ1-1, with D possibly TRBD1 on 6 matching bases. Germline values: CDR1 MNHNS, CDR2 SASEGT. The length of the CDR3 is 12 residues. The ends were cut back, 6 bases at V and 6 bases at J, with 11 bases in the middle. The CDR3 coding sequence is TGTGCCAGCAGCCAAAGACAGGCTGAAGCTTTCTTT. Protein sequence: CASSQRQAEAFF.

The V and J genes are TRBV6-1 and TRBJ2-1, with D uncertain. CDR3 length: 15 residues. Per germline, CDR1 MNHNS and CDR2 SASEGT. V was shortened by 1 base and J by 3 bases, with 10 bases between the two germline ends. CDR3 loop: CASSEGSLGYNEQFF. The CDR3 nucleotides read TGTGCCAGCAGTGAAGGGAGTCTGGGCTACAATGAGCAGTTCTTC.

V gene TRBV7-2 combines with J gene TRBJ2-5, with TRBD2 matching over 15 bases. Per the germline V gene, CDR1 is SGHTA and CDR2 is FQGNSA. The junction had 6 bases not matched to a gene; V was cut back by 5 bases and J by 5 bases. The CDR3 contains 16 residues. CDR3 in amino acids: CASSTGLAGGGETQYF. CDR3 nucleotides: TGTGCCAGCAGCACCGGACTAGCGGGAGGGGGCGAGACCCAGTACTTC.

The chain carries TRBV7-6 and TRBJ2-2; 10 nucleotides line up with TRBD2. The CDR3 length is 17 residues. CDR1 SGHVS and CDR2 FNYEAQ come from the germline V gene. Trimming took 1 base from V and 5 from J; bases not matched to a gene: 7. The CDR3 coding sequence is TGTGCCAGCAGCTTAGGAGGAGCGGGAGGGCCTACCGGGGAGCTGTTTTTT. Amino acid sequence: CASSLGGAGGPTGELFF.

This chain joins TRBV7-2 and TRBJ1-5, with 7 bases lining up with TRBD1. This CDR3 has 15 residues. V shed 5 bases, J shed 7 bases, and the junction held 11 bases outside the gene matches. CDR1 is SGHTA and CDR2 is FQGNSA in the germline V gene. For the CDR3, the DNA is TGTGCCAGCAGCCCCGGGGGGGGACAGCACCAGCCCCAGCATTTT. Protein product: CASSPGGGQHQPQHF.

The chain couples TRBV11-3 to TRBJ2-7, with 12 bases fitting TRBD2. Per the germline V gene, CDR1 is SGHNT and CDR2 is YENEEA. The CDR3 is 14 amino acids. The V gene end was trimmed by 8 bases and the J gene end by 2 bases; junction bases not matched to a gene: 4. DNA for the CDR3: TGTGCCAGCGGCAGACTAGCGGGGGCCTACGAGCAGTACTTC. Translation gives CASGRLAGAYEQYF.

The rearrangement uses TRBV28 and TRBJ1-1; tentative D call: TRBD1 (5 bases). V was clipped by 5 bases and J by 5 bases, with 18 bases between them. The germline V gene has CDR1 MDHEN and CDR2 SYDVKM. The CDR3 extends over 15 amino acids. The CDR3 region has the DNA TGTGCCAGCAGTCCCCGACAGCTCCGACGGACTGAAGCTTTCTTT. Residues: CASSPRQLRRTEAFF.